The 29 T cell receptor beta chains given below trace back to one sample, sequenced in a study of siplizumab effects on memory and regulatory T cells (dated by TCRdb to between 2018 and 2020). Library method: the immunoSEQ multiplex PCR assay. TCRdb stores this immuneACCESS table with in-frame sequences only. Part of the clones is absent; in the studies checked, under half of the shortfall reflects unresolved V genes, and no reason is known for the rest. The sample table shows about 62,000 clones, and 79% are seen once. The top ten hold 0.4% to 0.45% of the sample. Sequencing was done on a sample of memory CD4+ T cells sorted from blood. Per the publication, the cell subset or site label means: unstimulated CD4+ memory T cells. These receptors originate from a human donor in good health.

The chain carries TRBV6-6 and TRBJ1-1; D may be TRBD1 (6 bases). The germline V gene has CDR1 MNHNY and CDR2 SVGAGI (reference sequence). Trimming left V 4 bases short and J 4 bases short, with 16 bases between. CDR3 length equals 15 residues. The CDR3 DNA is TGTGCCAGCAGTTCTCACGGGACACCAGGCACTGAAGCTTTCTTT. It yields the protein CASSSHGTPGTEAFF.

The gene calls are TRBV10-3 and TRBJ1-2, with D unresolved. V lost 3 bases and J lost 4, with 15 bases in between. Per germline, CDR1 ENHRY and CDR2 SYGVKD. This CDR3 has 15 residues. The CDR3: CAISEGLTLSYGYTF. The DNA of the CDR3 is TGTGCCATCAGTGAAGGTCTCACCCTAAGCTATGGCTACACCTTC.

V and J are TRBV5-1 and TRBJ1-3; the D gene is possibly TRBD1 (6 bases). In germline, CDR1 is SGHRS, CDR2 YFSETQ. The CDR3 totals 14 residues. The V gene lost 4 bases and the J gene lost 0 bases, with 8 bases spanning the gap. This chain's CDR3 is CASSGQSSGNTIYF. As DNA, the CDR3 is TGCGCCAGCAGCGGACAGAGCTCTGGAAACACCATATATTTT.

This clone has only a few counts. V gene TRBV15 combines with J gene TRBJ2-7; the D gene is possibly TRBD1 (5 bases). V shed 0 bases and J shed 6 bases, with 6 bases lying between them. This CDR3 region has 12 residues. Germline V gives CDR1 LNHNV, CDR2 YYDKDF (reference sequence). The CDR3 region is CATSREQGEQYF. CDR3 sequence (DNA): TGTGCCACCAGCAGAGAGCAGGGCGAGCAGTACTTC.

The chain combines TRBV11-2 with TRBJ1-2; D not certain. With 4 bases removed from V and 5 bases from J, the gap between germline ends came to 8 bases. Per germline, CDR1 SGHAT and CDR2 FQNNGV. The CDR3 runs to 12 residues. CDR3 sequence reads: CASSYPPYGYTF. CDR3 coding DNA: TGTGCCAGCAGCTACCCACCGTATGGCTACACCTTC. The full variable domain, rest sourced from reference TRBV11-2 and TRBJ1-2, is EAGVAQSPRYKIIEKRQSVAFWCNPISGHATLYWYQQILGQGPKLLIQFQNNGVVDDSQLPKDRFSAERLKGVDSTLKIQPAKLEDSAVYLCASSYPPYGYTFGSGTRLTVV.

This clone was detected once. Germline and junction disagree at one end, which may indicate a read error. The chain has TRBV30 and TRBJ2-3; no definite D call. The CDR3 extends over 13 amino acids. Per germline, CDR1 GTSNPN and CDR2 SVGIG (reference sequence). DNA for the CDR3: TGTGTCTGGAGTGTAATGGCACCTGATACGCAGTATTTT. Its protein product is CVWSVMAPDTQYF.

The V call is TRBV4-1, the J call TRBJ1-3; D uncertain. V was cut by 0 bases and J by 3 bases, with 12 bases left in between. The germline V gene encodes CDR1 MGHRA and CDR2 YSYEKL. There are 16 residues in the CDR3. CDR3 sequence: CASSQDYGMGGNTIYF. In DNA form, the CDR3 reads TGCGCCAGCAGCCAAGATTACGGGATGGGTGGAAACACCATATATTTT.

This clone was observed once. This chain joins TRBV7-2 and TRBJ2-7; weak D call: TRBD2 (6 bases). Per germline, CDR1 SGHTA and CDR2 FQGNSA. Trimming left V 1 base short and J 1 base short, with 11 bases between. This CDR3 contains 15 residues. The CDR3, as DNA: TGTGCCAGCAGCTTAGGGCCGGGGGAGTCCTACGAGCAGTACTTC. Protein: CASSLGPGESYEQYF.

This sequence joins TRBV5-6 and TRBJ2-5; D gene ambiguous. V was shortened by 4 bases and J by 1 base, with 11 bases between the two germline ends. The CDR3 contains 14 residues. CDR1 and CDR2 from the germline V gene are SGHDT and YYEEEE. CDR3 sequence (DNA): TGTGCCAGCAGCCCACGGACCTCCCAAGAGACCCAGTACTTC. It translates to CASSPRTSQETQYF. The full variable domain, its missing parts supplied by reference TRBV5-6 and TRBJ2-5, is DAGVTQSPTHLIKTRGQQVTLRCSPKSGHDTVSWYQQALGQGPQFIFQYYEEEERQRGNFPDRFSGHQFPNYSSELNVNALLLGDSALYLCASSPRTSQETQYFGPGTRLLVL.

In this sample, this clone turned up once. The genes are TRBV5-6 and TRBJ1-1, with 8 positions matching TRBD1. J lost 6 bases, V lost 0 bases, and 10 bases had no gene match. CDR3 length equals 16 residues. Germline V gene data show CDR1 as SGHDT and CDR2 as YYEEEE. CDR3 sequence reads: CASSLVGQGFSAEAFF. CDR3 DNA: TGTGCCAGCAGCTTGGTAGGACAGGGTTTCTCAGCTGAAGCTTTCTTT.

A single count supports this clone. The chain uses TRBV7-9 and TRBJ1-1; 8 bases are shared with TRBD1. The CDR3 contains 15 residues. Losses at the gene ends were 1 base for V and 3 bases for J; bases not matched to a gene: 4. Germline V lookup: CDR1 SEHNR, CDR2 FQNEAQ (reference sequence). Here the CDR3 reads CASSLDSGGHTEAFF. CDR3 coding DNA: TGTGCCAGCAGCTTAGATTCAGGGGGCCACACTGAAGCTTTCTTT.

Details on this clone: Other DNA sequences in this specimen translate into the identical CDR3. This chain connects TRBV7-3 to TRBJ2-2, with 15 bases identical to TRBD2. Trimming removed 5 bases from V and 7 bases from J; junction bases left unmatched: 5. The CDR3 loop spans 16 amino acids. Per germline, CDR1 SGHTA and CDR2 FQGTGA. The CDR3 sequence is CASSPGLAGGLGELFF. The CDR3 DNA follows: TGTGCCAGCAGCCCGGGACTAGCGGGGGGTCTCGGGGAGCTGTTTTTT.

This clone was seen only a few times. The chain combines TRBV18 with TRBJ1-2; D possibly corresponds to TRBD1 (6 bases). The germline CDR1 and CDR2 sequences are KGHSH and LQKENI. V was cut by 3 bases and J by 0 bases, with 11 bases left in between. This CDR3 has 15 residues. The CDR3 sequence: CASSPGDRTNYGYTF. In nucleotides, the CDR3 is TGTGCCAGCTCACCCGGCGACAGGACTAACTATGGCTACACCTTC.

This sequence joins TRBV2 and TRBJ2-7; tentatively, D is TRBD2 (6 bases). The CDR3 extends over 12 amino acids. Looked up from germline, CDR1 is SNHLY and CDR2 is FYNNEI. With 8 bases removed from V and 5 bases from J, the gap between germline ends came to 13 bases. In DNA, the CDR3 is TGTGCCAGCGGGGTGTGGAGGGACGAGCAGTACTTC. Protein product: CASGVWRDEQYF.

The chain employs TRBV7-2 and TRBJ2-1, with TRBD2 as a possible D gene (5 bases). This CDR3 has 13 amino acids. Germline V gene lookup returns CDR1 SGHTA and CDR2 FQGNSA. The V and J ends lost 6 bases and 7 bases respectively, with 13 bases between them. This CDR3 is CASSSKDFNEQFF. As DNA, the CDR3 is TGTGCCAGCAGTTCGAAGGACTTTAATGAGCAGTTCTTC.

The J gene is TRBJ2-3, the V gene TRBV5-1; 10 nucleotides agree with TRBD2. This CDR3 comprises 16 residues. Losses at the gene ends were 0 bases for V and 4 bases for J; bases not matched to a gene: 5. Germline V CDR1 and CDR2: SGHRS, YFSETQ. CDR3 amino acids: CASSLVLAGESDTQYF. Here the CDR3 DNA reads TGCGCCAGCAGCTTGGTTCTAGCGGGGGAATCAGATACGCAGTATTTT.

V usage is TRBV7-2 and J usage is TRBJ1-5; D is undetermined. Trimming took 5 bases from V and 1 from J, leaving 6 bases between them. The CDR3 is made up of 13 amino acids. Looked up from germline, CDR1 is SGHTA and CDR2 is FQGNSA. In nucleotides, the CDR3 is TGTGCCAGCAGCGTCCAGAGCAATCAGCCCCAGCATTTT. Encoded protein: CASSVQSNQPQHF.

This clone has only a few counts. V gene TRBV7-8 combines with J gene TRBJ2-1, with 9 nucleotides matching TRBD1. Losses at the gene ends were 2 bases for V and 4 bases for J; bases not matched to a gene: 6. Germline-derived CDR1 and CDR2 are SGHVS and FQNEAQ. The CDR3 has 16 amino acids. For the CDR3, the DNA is TGTGCCAGCAGCTTATACGGGACAGGGTGGTACAATGAGCAGTTCTTC. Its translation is CASSLYGTGWYNEQFF.

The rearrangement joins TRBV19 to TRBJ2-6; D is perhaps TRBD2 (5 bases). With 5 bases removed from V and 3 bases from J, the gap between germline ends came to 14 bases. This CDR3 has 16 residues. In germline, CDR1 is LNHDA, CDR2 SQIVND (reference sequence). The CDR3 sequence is CASSLLGVVGANVLTF. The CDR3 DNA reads TGTGCCAGTAGTTTGCTGGGAGTGGTTGGGGCCAACGTCCTGACTTTC. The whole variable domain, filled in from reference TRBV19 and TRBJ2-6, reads DGGITQSPKYLFRKEGQNVTLSCEQNLNHDAMYWYRQDPGQGLRLIYYSQIVNDFQKGDIAEGYSVSREKKESFPLTVTSAQKNPTAFYLCASSLLGVVGANVLTFGAGSRLTVL.

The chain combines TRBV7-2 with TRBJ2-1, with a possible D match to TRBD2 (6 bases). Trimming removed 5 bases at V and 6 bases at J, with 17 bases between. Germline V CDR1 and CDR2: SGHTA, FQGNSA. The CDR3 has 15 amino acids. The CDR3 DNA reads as TGTGCCAGCAGCCTCGGCCGAATCGGGGGCAATGAGCAGTTCTTC. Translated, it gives CASSLGRIGGNEQFF.

CDR3 nucleotide sequence: TGCGCCAGCAGCTTTGACCAATTGGAAGATACGCAGTATTTT. This translates into CASSFDQLEDTQYF. The rearrangement joins TRBV5-1 to TRBJ2-3; no firm D call. V was trimmed by 2 bases and J by 5 bases, leaving 12 bases between them. The CDR3 covers 14 residues. Germline lookup yields CDR1 SGHRS and CDR2 YFSETQ.

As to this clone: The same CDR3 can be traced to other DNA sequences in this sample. CDR3 amino acids: CASSPLGQNYGYTF. CDR3 nucleotides: TGTGCCAGCTCACCCCTCGGACAGAACTATGGCTACACCTTC. The chain is built from TRBV18 and TRBJ1-2; TRBD1 is a possible D gene (6 bases). The CDR3 consists of 14 residues. Trimming removed 3 bases from V and 2 bases from J, with 10 bases in between. Germline CDR1 reads KGHSH; CDR2 reads LQKENI. Drawing the rest from reference TRBV18 and TRBJ1-2, the complete variable domain is NAGVMQNPRHLVRRRGQEARLRCSPMKGHSHVYWYRQLPEEGLKFMVYLQKENIIDESGMPKERFSAEFPKEGPSILRIQQVVRGDSAAYFCASSPLGQNYGYTFGSGTRLTVV.

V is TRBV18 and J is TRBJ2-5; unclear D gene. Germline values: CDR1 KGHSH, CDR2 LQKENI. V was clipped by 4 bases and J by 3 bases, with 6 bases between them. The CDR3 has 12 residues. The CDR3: CASSQGEETQYF. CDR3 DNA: TGTGCCAGCTCACAAGGTGAAGAGACCCAGTACTTC.

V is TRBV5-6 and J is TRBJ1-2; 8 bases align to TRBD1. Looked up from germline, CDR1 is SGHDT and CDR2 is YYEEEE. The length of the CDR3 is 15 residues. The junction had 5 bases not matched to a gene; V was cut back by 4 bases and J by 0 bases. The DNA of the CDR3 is TGTGCCAGCAGCGACGGACAGGGAGCTAACTATGGCTACACCTTC. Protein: CASSDGQGANYGYTF.

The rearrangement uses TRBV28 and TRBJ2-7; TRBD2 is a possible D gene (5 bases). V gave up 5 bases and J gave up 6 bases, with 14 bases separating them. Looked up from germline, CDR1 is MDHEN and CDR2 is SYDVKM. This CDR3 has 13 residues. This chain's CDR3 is CASSGEGPREQYF. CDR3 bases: TGTGCCAGCAGTGGAGAGGGCCCCCGCGAGCAGTACTTC.

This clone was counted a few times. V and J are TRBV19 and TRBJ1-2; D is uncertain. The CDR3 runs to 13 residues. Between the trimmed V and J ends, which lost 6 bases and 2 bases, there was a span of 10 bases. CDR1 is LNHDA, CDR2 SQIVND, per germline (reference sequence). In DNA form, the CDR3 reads TGTGCCAGTAGCCAGACGGTAAACTATGGCTACACCTTC. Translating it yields CASSQTVNYGYTF.

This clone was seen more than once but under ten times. The CDR3 protein is CASSLDRGGYTF. In DNA form, the CDR3 reads TGCGCCAGCAGCTTGGATAGGGGCGGCTACACCTTC. The chain has TRBV5-1 and TRBJ1-2; TRBD1 is a possible D gene (5 bases). Trimming took off 0 bases at V and 8 bases at J, with 8 bases between the two ends. The CDR3 is made up of 12 amino acids. In germline, CDR1 is SGHRS, CDR2 YFSETQ.

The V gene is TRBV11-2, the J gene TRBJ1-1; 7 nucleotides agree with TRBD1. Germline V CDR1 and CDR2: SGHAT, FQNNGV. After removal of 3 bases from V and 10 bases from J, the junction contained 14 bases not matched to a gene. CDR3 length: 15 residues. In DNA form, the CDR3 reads TGTGCCAGCAGCTTTGAGGGGGCTGATAGGTCGGGAGCTTTCTTT. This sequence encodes CASSFEGADRSGAFF.

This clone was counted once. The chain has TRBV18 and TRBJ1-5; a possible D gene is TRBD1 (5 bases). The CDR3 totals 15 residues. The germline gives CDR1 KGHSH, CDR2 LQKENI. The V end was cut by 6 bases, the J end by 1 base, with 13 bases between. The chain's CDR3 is CASSEAGGSNQPQHF. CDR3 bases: TGTGCCAGCTCCGAAGCGGGGGGGAGCAATCAGCCCCAGCATTTT.